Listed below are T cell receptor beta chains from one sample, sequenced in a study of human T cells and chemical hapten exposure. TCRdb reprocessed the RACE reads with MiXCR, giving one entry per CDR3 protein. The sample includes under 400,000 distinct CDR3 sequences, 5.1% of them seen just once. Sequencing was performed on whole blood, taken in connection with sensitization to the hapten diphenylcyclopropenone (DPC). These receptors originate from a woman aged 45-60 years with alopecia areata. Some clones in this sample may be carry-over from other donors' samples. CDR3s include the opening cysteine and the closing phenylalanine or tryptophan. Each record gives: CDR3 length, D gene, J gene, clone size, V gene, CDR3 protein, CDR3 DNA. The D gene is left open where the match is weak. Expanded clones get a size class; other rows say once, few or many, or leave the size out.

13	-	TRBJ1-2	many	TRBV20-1	CSAPNLGGRGYTF	TGCAGTGCTCCAAACCTTGGGGGTCGAGGCTACACCTTC
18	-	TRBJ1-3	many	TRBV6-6	CASSYSNRLLASGNTIYF	TGTGCCAGCAGTTACTCAAACAGGCTCCTCGCCTCTGGAAACACCATATATTTT
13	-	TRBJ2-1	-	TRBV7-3	CASSLTQHHEQFF	TGTGCCAGCAGCTTAACCCAACATCATGAGCAGTTCTTC
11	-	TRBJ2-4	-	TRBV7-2	CASSSPGIQYF	TGTGCCAGCAGCTCCCCCGGCATTCAGTACTTC
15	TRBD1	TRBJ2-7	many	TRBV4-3	CASSQGTGTTYEQYF	TGCGCCAGCAGCCAAGGGACAGGGACCACCTACGAGCAGTACTTC
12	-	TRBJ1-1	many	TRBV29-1	CSVCHSAPEAFF	TGCAGCGTTTGCCACAGTGCCCCTGAAGCTTTCTTT
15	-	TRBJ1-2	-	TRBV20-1	CSASGLQGLIYGYTF	TGCAGTGCTTCCGGCCTCCAAGGTTTGATCTATGGCTACACCTTC
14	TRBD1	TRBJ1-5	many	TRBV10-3	CAISEGQGPEPQHF	TGTGCCATCAGTGAGGGACAGGGACCAGAGCCCCAGCATTTT
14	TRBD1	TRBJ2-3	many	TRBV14	CASSQAGQPNTQYF	TGTGCCAGCAGCCAAGCGGGACAGCCAAACACGCAGTATTTT
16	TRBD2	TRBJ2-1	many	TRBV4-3	CASSRVPGGPRNEQFF	TGCGCCAGCAGCCGAGTGCCGGGAGGACCTAGGAATGAGCAGTTCTTC
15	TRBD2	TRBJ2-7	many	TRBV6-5	CASSFSSGSSYEQYF	TGTGCCAGCAGTTTCAGTAGCGGGAGCTCCTACGAGCAGTACTTC
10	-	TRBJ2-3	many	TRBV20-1	CSAGTDTQYF	TGCAGTGCGGGGACGGATACGCAGTATTTT
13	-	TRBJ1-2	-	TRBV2	CASSAATTYGYTF	TGTGCCAGCAGTGCCGCAACGACCTATGGCTACACCTTC
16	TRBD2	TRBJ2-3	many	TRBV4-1	CASSQDQRGGRDTQYF	TGCGCCAGCAGCCAAGACCAGCGGGGGGGCCGAGATACGCAGTATTTT
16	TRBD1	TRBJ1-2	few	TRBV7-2	CASSYRTGGYNYGYTF	TGTGCCAGCAGCTACCGGACAGGGGGCTATAACTATGGCTACACCTTC
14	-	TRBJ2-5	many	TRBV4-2	CASSPDPKWETQYF	TGTGCCAGCAGCCCAGACCCGAAGTGGGAGACCCAGTACTTC
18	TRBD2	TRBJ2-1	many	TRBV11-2	CASSFWDRIAGGINEQFF	TGTGCCAGCAGCTTTTGGGACCGAATAGCGGGAGGTATTAATGAGCAGTTCTTC
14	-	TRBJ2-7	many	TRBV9	CASSAQTDSYEQYF	TGTGCCAGCAGCGCCCAGACTGACTCCTACGAGCAGTACTTC
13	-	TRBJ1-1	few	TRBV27	CASSSFRNTEAFF	TGTGCCAGCAGTTCCTTCAGGAACACTGAAGCTTTCTTT
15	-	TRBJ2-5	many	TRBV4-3	CASSQDLGKQETQYF	TGCGCCAGCAGCCAAGATCTGGGGAAACAAGAGACCCAGTACTTC
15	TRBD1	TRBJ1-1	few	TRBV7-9	CASSLTGAAGTEAFF	TGTGCCAGCAGCTTGACAGGGGCGGCGGGGACTGAAGCTTTCTTT
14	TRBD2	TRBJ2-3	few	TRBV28	CASNLAGRTDTQYF	TGTGCCAGCAACCTAGCGGGACGCACAGATACGCAGTATTTT
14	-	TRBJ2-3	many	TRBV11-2	CASSLSGGRDTQYF	TGTGCCAGCAGCTTATCCGGGGGGCGAGATACGCAGTATTTT
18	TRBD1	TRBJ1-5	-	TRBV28	CASSFIGTGDFSNQPQHF	TGTGCCAGCAGTTTTATCGGGACAGGGGATTTTAGCAATCAGCCCCAGCATTTT
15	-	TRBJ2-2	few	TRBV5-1	CASSLAASVGGELFF	TGCGCCAGCAGCTTGGCGGCTAGCGTGGGCGGGGAGCTGTTTTTT
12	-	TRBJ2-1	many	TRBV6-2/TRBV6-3	CAARDGYNEQFF	TGTGCCGCTAGGGACGGTTACAATGAGCAGTTCTTC
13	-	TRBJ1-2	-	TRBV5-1	CASSLAGADGYTF	TGCGCCAGCAGCTTGGCAGGGGCGGACGGCTACACCTTC
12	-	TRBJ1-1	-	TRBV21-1	CASPDLNTEAFF	TGTGCCAGCCCAGACTTGAACACTGAAGCTTTCTTT
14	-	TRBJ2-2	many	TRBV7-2	CASSSLRNTGELFF	TGTGCCAGCAGTTCACTAAGGAACACCGGGGAGCTGTTTTTT
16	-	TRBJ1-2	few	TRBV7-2	CASSPGGGASVYGYTF	TGTGCCAGCAGCCCCGGTGGGGGGGCGAGTGTCTATGGCTACACCTTC
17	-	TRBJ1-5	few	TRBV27	CASSLSRVLADRWPQHF	TGTGCCAGCAGTTTATCGAGAGTGCTGGCGGACCGTTGGCCCCAGCATTTT
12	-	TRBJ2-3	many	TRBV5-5	CASSGAPDTQYF	TGTGCCAGCAGCGGGGCGCCAGATACGCAGTATTTT
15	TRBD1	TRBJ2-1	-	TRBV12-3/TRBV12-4	CASAGGTGGNNEQFF	TGTGCCAGCGCTGGGGGGACAGGGGGCAACAATGAGCAGTTCTTC
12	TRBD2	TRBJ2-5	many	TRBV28	CASIRGGETQYF	TGTGCCAGCATTCGGGGGGGGGAGACCCAGTACTTC
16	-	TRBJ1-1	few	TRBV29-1	CSVEDRVGITNTEAFF	TGCAGCGTTGAAGATCGAGTAGGGATTACGAACACTGAAGCTTTCTTT
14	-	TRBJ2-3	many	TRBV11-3	CASSDQLEADTQYF	TGTGCCAGCAGCGACCAACTAGAGGCAGATACGCAGTATTTT
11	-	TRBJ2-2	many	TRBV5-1	CASSWTGELFF	TGCGCCAGCAGCTGGACCGGGGAGCTGTTTTTT
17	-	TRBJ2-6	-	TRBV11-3	CASSPGEGSSGANVLTF	TGTGCCAGCAGCCCCGGAGAGGGCAGCTCTGGGGCCAACGTCCTGACTTTC
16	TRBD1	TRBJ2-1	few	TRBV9	CASSVAAGTGAEEQFF	TGTGCCAGCAGCGTAGCTGCCGGGACAGGGGCAGAGGAGCAGTTCTTC
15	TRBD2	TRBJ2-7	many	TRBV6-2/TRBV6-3	CASSSEATSDYEQYF	TGTGCCAGCAGTTCCGAAGCGACTAGCGACTACGAGCAGTACTTC